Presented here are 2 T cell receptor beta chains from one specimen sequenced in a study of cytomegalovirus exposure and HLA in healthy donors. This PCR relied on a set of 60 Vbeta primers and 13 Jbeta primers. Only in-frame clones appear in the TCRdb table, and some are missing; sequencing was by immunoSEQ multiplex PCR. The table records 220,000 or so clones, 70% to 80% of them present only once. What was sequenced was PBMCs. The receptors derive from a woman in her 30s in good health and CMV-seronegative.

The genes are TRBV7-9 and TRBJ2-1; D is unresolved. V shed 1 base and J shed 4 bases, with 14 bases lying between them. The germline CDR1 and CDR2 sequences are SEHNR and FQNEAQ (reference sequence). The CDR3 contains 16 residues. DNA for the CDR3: TGTGCCAGCAGCTTAGATGAGGCGAGACCTTACAATGAGCAGTTCTTC. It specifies CASSLDEARPYNEQFF.

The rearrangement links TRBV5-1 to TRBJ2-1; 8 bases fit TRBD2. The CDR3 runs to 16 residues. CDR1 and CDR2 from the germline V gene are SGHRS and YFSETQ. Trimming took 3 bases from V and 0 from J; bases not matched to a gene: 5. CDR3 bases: TGCGCCAGCAGCTCGACGGGACTAGTCTCCTACAATGAGCAGTTCTTC. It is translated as CASSSTGLVSYNEQFF.